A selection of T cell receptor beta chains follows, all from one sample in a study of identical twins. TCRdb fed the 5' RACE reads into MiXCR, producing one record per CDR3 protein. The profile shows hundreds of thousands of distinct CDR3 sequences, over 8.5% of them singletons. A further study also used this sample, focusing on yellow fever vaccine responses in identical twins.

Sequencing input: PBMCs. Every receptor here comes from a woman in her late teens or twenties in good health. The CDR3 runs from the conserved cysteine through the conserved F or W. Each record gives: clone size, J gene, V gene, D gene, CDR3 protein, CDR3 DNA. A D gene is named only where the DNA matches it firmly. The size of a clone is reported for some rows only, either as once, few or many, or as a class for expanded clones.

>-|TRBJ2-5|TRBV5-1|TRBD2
CASSGGLAGGSPPETQYF
TGCGCCAGCAGCGGGGGACTAGCGGGAGGCTCACCCCCGGAGACCCAGTACTTC
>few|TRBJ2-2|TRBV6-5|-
CASSYSGPTPTGELFF
TGTGCCAGCAGTTACTCGGGACCCACCCCCACCGGGGAGCTGTTTTTT
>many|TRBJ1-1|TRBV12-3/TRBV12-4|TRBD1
CASSLGDSSNTEAFF
TGTGCCAGCAGTTTAGGGGACAGCTCCAACACTGAAGCTTTCTTT
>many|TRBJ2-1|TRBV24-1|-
CATSDLYLGNNEQFF
TGTGCCACCAGTGATTTGTATCTCGGGAACAATGAGCAGTTCTTC
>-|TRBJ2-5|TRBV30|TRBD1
CAWSDRGRRETQYF
TGTGCCTGGAGTGACAGGGGGCGCCGGGAGACCCAGTACTTC
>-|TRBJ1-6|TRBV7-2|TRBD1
CASSFGDSLNSPLHF
TGTGCCAGCAGCTTCGGGGACAGTCTTAATTCACCCCTCCACTTT
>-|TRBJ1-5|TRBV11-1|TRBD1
CASSLGGTGLGHNQPQHF
TGTGCCAGCAGCTTAGGGGGGACAGGGTTAGGCCACAATCAGCCCCAGCATTTT
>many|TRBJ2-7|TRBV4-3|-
CASSQDWSGARYEQYF
TGCGCCAGCAGCCAAGATTGGAGCGGAGCTAGATACGAGCAGTACTTC
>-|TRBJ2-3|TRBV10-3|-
CAISERVPRTDTQYF
TGTGCCATCAGCGAGCGGGTGCCTCGCACAGATACGCAGTATTTT
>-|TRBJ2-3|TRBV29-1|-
CSGALDRTGASGTQYF
TGCAGCGGTGCCCTGGACAGAACGGGGGCCTCAGGTACGCAGTATTTT
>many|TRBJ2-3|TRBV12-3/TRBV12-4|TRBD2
CATLAGTSGINTQYF
TGTGCCACCCTAGCCGGGACTAGCGGTATAAATACGCAGTATTTT
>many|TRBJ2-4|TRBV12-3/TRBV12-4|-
CASSFRGGAKNIQYF
TGTGCCAGCAGTTTTAGGGGGGGCGCCAAAAACATTCAGTACTTC
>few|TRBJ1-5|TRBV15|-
CATSSTGNQPQHF
TGTGCCACCAGCAGCACAGGAAATCAGCCCCAGCATTTT
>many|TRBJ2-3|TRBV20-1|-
CSAYKEGWADTQYF
TGCAGTGCTTATAAGGAGGGGTGGGCAGATACGCAGTATTTT
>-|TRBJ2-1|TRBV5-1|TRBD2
CASSLEGLARNNEQFF
TGCGCCAGCAGTTTAGAGGGACTAGCGAGAAACAATGAGCAGTTCTTC
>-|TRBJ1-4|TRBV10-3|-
CAIKAGSNEKLFF
TGTGCCATCAAGGCAGGCTCTAATGAAAAACTGTTTTTT
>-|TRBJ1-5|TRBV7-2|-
CASSPPGGYQQPQHF
TGTGCCAGCAGCCCACCGGGGGGATATCAGCAGCCCCAGCATTTT
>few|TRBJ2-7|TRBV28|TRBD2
CASSFPPSGRAFGHEQYF
TGTGCCAGCAGTTTTCCCCCTAGCGGGAGGGCTTTTGGCCACGAGCAGTACTTC
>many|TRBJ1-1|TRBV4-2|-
CASSQDMEIGGITEAFF
TGTGCCAGCAGCCAAGATATGGAGATCGGGGGTATCACTGAAGCTTTCTTT
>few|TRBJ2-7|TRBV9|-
CASSVWPTFDEQYF
TGTGCCAGCAGCGTATGGCCCACCTTCGACGAGCAGTACTTC